A single T cell receptor (beta chain) is shown here with its context. This record belongs to a study of T cells in Graves' hyperthyroidism and ophthalmopathy. Researchers took RNA transcripts and amplified the TCR beta CDR3 regions from them. RT-PCR in the first round (using the HTBI primer set) targeted the TCR CDR3. One entry per CDR3 protein, called by TCRdb with MiXCR from the multiplex PCR reads. The table has about 560,000 distinct CDR3 sequences, around 17% seen once. The authors deemed Graves' hyperthyroidism stable absent ophthalmopathy progression within 18 months. Germline V gene lookup returns CDR1 SGHKS and CDR2 YYEKEE (reference sequence). The J segment lost 3 bases and the V segment lost 2 bases, leaving 10 bases of the junction unmatched. The CDR3 is 18 residues long.

This chain joins TRBV5-5 and TRBJ1-5, with TRBD1 matching over 11 bases. The sequencing sample was made of blood. The origin of this receptor is a woman aged 18-35 years with Graves' hyperthyroidism. CDR3 region: CASSLGQGASAFNQPQHF. CDR3 DNA: TGTGCCAGCAGCTTAGGACAGGGGGCCTCAGCTTTCAATCAGCCCCAGCATTTT.